This TCR delta chain is drawn from a study of gamma delta lymphoproliferative disorders and STAT genes. Study at large: At least 50 ng of genomic DNA went into each LymphoTrack Dx TCRG Assay library. The EuroClonality-NGS protocol was used to prepare delta libraries.

Points on this clone: Its matching antigen is unknown. This likely traces to a read error, being one base from a far larger clone. Other DNA sequences within the sample encode an identical CDR3.

Sequencing used genomic DNA taken from PBMCs of patients and controls. CDR1 and CDR2 from the germline V gene are GEAIGNYY and EKD. This CDR3 spans 15 amino acids. Study results and limitations: Patient gamma repertoires clustered apart from healthy controls; delta did not.

TCRdb reran clone calling via CATT on the multiplex PCR reads. The table shows about 1,600 delta-chain clones, with less than 1.5% occurring only once. The clonotype was recovered from a human donor in good health. The sample taken for sequencing was blood. The V gene is TRDV2, the J gene TRDJ1, with TRDD3 matching over 8 bases. CDR3 protein: CACDQLGGYTDKLIF. DNA of the CDR3: TGTGCCTGTGACCAACTGGGGGGCTACACCGACAAACTCATCTTT.